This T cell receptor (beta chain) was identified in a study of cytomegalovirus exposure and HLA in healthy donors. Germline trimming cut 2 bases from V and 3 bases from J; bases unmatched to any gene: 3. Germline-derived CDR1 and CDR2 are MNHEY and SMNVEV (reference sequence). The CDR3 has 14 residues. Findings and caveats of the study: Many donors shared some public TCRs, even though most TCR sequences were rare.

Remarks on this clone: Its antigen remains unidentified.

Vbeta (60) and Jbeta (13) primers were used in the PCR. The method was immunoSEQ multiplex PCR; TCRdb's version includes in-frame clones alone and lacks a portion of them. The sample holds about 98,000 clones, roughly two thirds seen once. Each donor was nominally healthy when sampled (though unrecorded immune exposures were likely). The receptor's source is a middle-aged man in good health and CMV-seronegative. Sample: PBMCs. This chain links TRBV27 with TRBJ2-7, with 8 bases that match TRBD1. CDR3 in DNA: TGTGCCAGCAGTTTAGGGACAGGATTCTACGAGCAGTACTTC. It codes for CASSLGTGFYEQYF.